A selection of T cell receptor beta chains follows, all from one sample in a study of T cell repertoires in cytomegalovirus infection. TCRdb reprocessed the reads with MiXCR, giving one entry per CDR3 protein. The table lists some 310,000 distinct CDR3 sequences, roughly 25% of them singletons. Their recognized antigens are unknown. The material was cultured PBMCs, obtained from culture after CMV antigen stimulation. These receptors were taken from a human donor in good health (CMV status not recorded). Some clones in this sample may be carry-over from other donors' samples. Each CDR3 is given with its conserved first and last residue. D genes are given only for firm matches. Part of the rows lack a size; the others show once, few, many or a class for expanded clones.

v_call: TRBV7-8
j_call: TRBJ2-4
d_call: TRBD2
clone_size: many
cdr3_nt: TGTGCCAGCAGCCGGTTTACCGGGACTAGGGGTGCAGGAGTCCAAGGGAACATTCAGTACTTC
cdr3_aa: CASSRFTGTRGAGVQGNIQYF

v_call: TRBV6-2/TRBV6-3
j_call: TRBJ2-6
d_call: TRBD2
clone_size: .
cdr3_nt: TGTGCCAGCAGTTACCTAAGCGGGAGTGACTCTGGGGCCAACGTCCTGACTTTC
cdr3_aa: CASSYLSGSDSGANVLTF

v_call: TRBV27
j_call: TRBJ1-1
d_call: .
clone_size: few
cdr3_nt: TGTGCCAGCAGTAAAGCCGGGACACGAGCTTTCTTT
cdr3_aa: CASSKAGTRAFF

v_call: TRBV29-1
j_call: TRBJ1-2
d_call: .
clone_size: .
cdr3_nt: TGCAGCGTTGAAGGTCGGGACGGGGAGTACTATGGCTACACCTTC
cdr3_aa: CSVEGRDGEYYGYTF

v_call: TRBV7-8
j_call: TRBJ2-2
d_call: TRBD2
clone_size: many
cdr3_nt: TGTGCCAGCAGCACGACTAGCAACCCCGGGGAGCTGTTTTTT
cdr3_aa: CASSTTSNPGELFF

v_call: TRBV12-3/TRBV12-4
j_call: TRBJ1-1
d_call: .
clone_size: .
cdr3_nt: TGTGCCAGCAGTTTCCAGGGACGGGGTGGCCTGAACACTGAAGCTTTCTTT
cdr3_aa: CASSFQGRGGLNTEAFF

v_call: TRBV28
j_call: TRBJ2-1
d_call: .
clone_size: .
cdr3_nt: TGTGCCAGCAGCTCCACGGGTCGGCTCCCTCGGAATGAGCAGTTCTTC
cdr3_aa: CASSSTGRLPRNEQFF

v_call: TRBV6-2/TRBV6-3
j_call: TRBJ2-2
d_call: .
clone_size: .
cdr3_nt: TGTGCCAGCAGTTCTAGGCCGGCCTCCGGCGGGGAGCTGTTTTTT
cdr3_aa: CASSSRPASGGELFF

v_call: TRBV28
j_call: TRBJ2-1
d_call: .
clone_size: many
cdr3_nt: TGTGCCAGCACCCCCACGGGACTTCCCTACAATGAGCAGTTCTTC
cdr3_aa: CASTPTGLPYNEQFF

v_call: TRBV10-3
j_call: TRBJ1-1
d_call: .
clone_size: .
cdr3_nt: TGTGCCATCAGCCCGGGAATCGACGCTGAAGCTTTCTTT
cdr3_aa: CAISPGIDAEAFF

v_call: TRBV5-6
j_call: TRBJ2-1
d_call: TRBD2
clone_size: .
cdr3_nt: TGTGCCAGCAGCTTGTTGACTAGCGTTAGCTCCTACAATGAGCAGTTCTTC
cdr3_aa: CASSLLTSVSSYNEQFF

v_call: TRBV6-1
j_call: TRBJ2-1
d_call: TRBD2
clone_size: .
cdr3_nt: TGTGCCAGCAGTCGCCCCGGGACTAGCTTATCCTACAATGAGCAGTTCTTC
cdr3_aa: CASSRPGTSLSYNEQFF

v_call: TRBV2
j_call: TRBJ1-1
d_call: .
clone_size: few
cdr3_nt: TGTGCCAGCAGAGGACAGTTTAACACTGAAGCTTTCTTT
cdr3_aa: CASRGQFNTEAFF

v_call: TRBV7-2
j_call: TRBJ2-3
d_call: TRBD2
clone_size: many
cdr3_nt: TGTGCCAGCAGACCCGGGCGAAGCGGGAGGGGCACAGATACGCAGTATTTT
cdr3_aa: CASRPGRSGRGTDTQYF

v_call: TRBV9
j_call: TRBJ2-2
d_call: .
clone_size: .
cdr3_nt: TGTGCCAGCAGCGTAGTGGGTTCCAGGGAGCTGTTTTTT
cdr3_aa: CASSVVGSRELFF

v_call: TRBV7-2
j_call: TRBJ2-3
d_call: TRBD2
clone_size: .
cdr3_nt: TGTGCCAGCAGCTTAGGTGGGACTAGCGGGACAGATACGCAGTATTTT
cdr3_aa: CASSLGGTSGTDTQYF

v_call: TRBV4-1
j_call: TRBJ2-3
d_call: TRBD2
clone_size: few
cdr3_nt: TGTGCCAGCAGCCAAGAAGGGACTAGCGGGAGGGTAAACACAGATACGCAGTATTTT
cdr3_aa: CASSQEGTSGRVNTDTQYF

v_call: TRBV19
j_call: TRBJ2-5
d_call: .
clone_size: .
cdr3_nt: TGTGCCAGTAGTAAAACAGAGACCCAGTACTTC
cdr3_aa: CASSKTETQYF

v_call: TRBV11-2
j_call: TRBJ2-7
d_call: TRBD2
clone_size: .
cdr3_nt: TGTGCCAGCAGCTTAGTCGGGATAGCGGGAGGTGGCTCCTACGAGCAGTACTTC
cdr3_aa: CASSLVGIAGGGSYEQYF

v_call: TRBV10-3
j_call: TRBJ2-4
d_call: .
clone_size: .
cdr3_nt: TGTGCCATCAGTGACAGGGGGGGAAACATTCAGTACTTC
cdr3_aa: CAISDRGGNIQYF

v_call: TRBV18
j_call: TRBJ1-6
d_call: TRBD1
clone_size: .
cdr3_nt: TGTGCCAGCTCACCTGGGACAGGGGTGGAAAATTCACCCCTCCACTTT
cdr3_aa: CASSPGTGVENSPLHF

v_call: TRBV19
j_call: TRBJ2-1
d_call: .
clone_size: few
cdr3_nt: TGTGCCAGTAGTAGATCTAGAATCGCTTACTCCTACAATGAGCAGTTCTTC
cdr3_aa: CASSRSRIAYSYNEQFF

v_call: TRBV28
j_call: TRBJ2-2
d_call: TRBD2
clone_size: .
cdr3_nt: TGTGCCAGCAGTTTTAGCGGGACGAACACCGGGGAGCTGTTTTTT
cdr3_aa: CASSFSGTNTGELFF

v_call: TRBV27
j_call: TRBJ1-5
d_call: .
clone_size: few
cdr3_nt: TGTGCCAGCAGGTCCATAGAACAGGGAGGGACTCAGCCCCAGCATTTT
cdr3_aa: CASRSIEQGGTQPQHF

v_call: TRBV20-1
j_call: TRBJ2-1
d_call: TRBD2
clone_size: once
cdr3_nt: TGCAGTGCTAGAAGGGGCGGGAGGACCTACAATGAGCAGTTCTTC
cdr3_aa: CSARRGGRTYNEQFF

v_call: TRBV2
j_call: TRBJ2-1
d_call: .
clone_size: .
cdr3_nt: TGTGCCAGCAGTGTTACGGGCAATGAGCAGTTCTTC
cdr3_aa: CASSVTGNEQFF

v_call: TRBV4-3
j_call: TRBJ2-5
d_call: .
clone_size: few
cdr3_nt: TGCGCCAGCAGCCCGACCTCTAGCCCCAGTAGCCCCCAGTACTTC
cdr3_aa: CASSPTSSPSSPQYF

v_call: TRBV5-4
j_call: TRBJ2-5
d_call: .
clone_size: .
cdr3_nt: TGTGCCAGCAGCTTGGAAGTAGGGCTGGACGGTGAGACCCAGTACTTC
cdr3_aa: CASSLEVGLDGETQYF

v_call: TRBV6-2/TRBV6-3
j_call: TRBJ1-2
d_call: .
clone_size: few
cdr3_nt: TGTGCCAGCAGTTCTCCGGCAGGGCCGTGGAATGGCTACACCTTC
cdr3_aa: CASSSPAGPWNGYTF

v_call: TRBV28
j_call: TRBJ2-5
d_call: .
clone_size: .
cdr3_nt: TGTGCCAGCAGTTTGTACCAGGGGCTGGAGACCCAGTACTTC
cdr3_aa: CASSLYQGLETQYF

v_call: TRBV7-2
j_call: TRBJ1-5
d_call: .
clone_size: medium-sized
cdr3_nt: TGTGCCAGCAGCTTAGATCCCGATCAGCCCCAGCATTTT
cdr3_aa: CASSLDPDQPQHF

v_call: TRBV7-3
j_call: TRBJ2-4
d_call: .
clone_size: .
cdr3_nt: TGTGCCACCGGGCCAGGGGATTGGGGCATTCAGTACTTC
cdr3_aa: CATGPGDWGIQYF

v_call: TRBV7-6
j_call: TRBJ1-1
d_call: .
clone_size: many
cdr3_nt: TGTGCCAGCAGCTGGGGGGGAGGACAAGAAGCTTTCTTT
cdr3_aa: CASSWGGGQEAFF

v_call: TRBV7-3
j_call: TRBJ2-3
d_call: TRBD2
clone_size: many
cdr3_nt: TGTGCCAGCAGCCGCCGGGAGGGCACAGATACGCAGTATTTT
cdr3_aa: CASSRREGTDTQYF

v_call: TRBV30
j_call: TRBJ2-5
d_call: .
clone_size: .
cdr3_nt: TGTGCCTGGAGTCCCACTGTGTACCAAGAGACCCAGTACTTC
cdr3_aa: CAWSPTVYQETQYF

v_call: TRBV7-2
j_call: TRBJ2-1
d_call: .
clone_size: many
cdr3_nt: TGTGCCAGCAGCCCCCGGACAGTTCTCTACAATGAGCAGTTCTTC
cdr3_aa: CASSPRTVLYNEQFF

v_call: TRBV7-9
j_call: TRBJ1-6
d_call: .
clone_size: .
cdr3_nt: TGTGCCAGCAGCTTAGGACAGCTTTATAATTCACCCCTCCACTTT
cdr3_aa: CASSLGQLYNSPLHF

v_call: TRBV7-2
j_call: TRBJ2-5
d_call: TRBD2
clone_size: many
cdr3_nt: TGTGCCACCTCGACTAGCGGCAACCAAGAGACCCAGTACTTC
cdr3_aa: CATSTSGNQETQYF

v_call: TRBV6-1
j_call: TRBJ2-3
d_call: TRBD2
clone_size: .
cdr3_nt: TGTGCCAGCAGTGATTTAGCGGGAGTAGATACGCAGTATTTT
cdr3_aa: CASSDLAGVDTQYF

v_call: TRBV2
j_call: TRBJ2-1
d_call: TRBD1
clone_size: .
cdr3_nt: TGTGCCAGCACTGGACAGGGGGCTTCCTACAATGAGCAGTTCTTC
cdr3_aa: CASTGQGASYNEQFF

v_call: TRBV7-2
j_call: TRBJ1-1
d_call: .
clone_size: many
cdr3_nt: TGTGCCAGCAGCTTCAGGGGACCGAACACTGAAGCTTTCTTT
cdr3_aa: CASSFRGPNTEAFF

v_call: TRBV2
j_call: TRBJ2-2
d_call: TRBD1
clone_size: few
cdr3_nt: TGTGCCAGCAGGGACAGGGAAAACACCGGGGAGCTGTTTTTT
cdr3_aa: CASRDRENTGELFF

v_call: TRBV19
j_call: TRBJ2-3
d_call: TRBD2
clone_size: .
cdr3_nt: TGTGCCAGTAGTATCGGGGAGGGGAATACGCAGTATTTT
cdr3_aa: CASSIGEGNTQYF

v_call: TRBV7-6
j_call: TRBJ2-2
d_call: .
clone_size: few
cdr3_nt: TGTGCCAGCAGCCAGAGGACCTCGGGCACCGGGGAGCTGTTTTTT
cdr3_aa: CASSQRTSGTGELFF

v_call: TRBV11-2
j_call: TRBJ2-1
d_call: .
clone_size: .
cdr3_nt: TGTGCCAGCAGCTTAGTTCCAGGGGCCCGCGGGGAGCAGTTCTTC
cdr3_aa: CASSLVPGARGEQFF

v_call: TRBV24-1
j_call: TRBJ2-1
d_call: .
clone_size: .
cdr3_nt: TGTGCCACCAGTGAACGAGACAATGAGCAGTTCTTC
cdr3_aa: CATSERDNEQFF

v_call: TRBV19
j_call: TRBJ2-6
d_call: TRBD1
clone_size: .
cdr3_nt: TGTGCCAGTTCCGGGACAGTATTCTCTGGGGCCAACGTCCTGACTTTC
cdr3_aa: CASSGTVFSGANVLTF

v_call: TRBV7-2
j_call: TRBJ1-1
d_call: TRBD1
clone_size: many
cdr3_nt: TGTGCCAGCAGCTTAGCCCTGACAGGGAGTGAAGCTTTCTTT
cdr3_aa: CASSLALTGSEAFF

v_call: TRBV19
j_call: TRBJ2-1
d_call: .
clone_size: .
cdr3_nt: TGTGCCAGTACCGTTACCATCTCCTACAATGAGCAGTTCTTC
cdr3_aa: CASTVTISYNEQFF

v_call: TRBV7-2
j_call: TRBJ2-2
d_call: TRBD1
clone_size: many
cdr3_nt: TGTGCCAGCACCACCTGGACAGGGATAAACACCGGGGAGCTGTTTTTT
cdr3_aa: CASTTWTGINTGELFF

v_call: TRBV19
j_call: TRBJ2-5
d_call: .
clone_size: few
cdr3_nt: TGTGCCAGTAGTATACACCGTAGCGAGAGTCGGGAGACCCAGTACTTC
cdr3_aa: CASSIHRSESRETQYF

v_call: TRBV10-1
j_call: TRBJ2-3
d_call: .
clone_size: .
cdr3_nt: TGCGCCAGCAGTAAAACGGGAGAAGATACGCAGTATTTT
cdr3_aa: CASSKTGEDTQYF

v_call: TRBV11-3
j_call: TRBJ2-2
d_call: .
clone_size: .
cdr3_nt: TGTGCCAGCAGCTTAGATGGTCGGCCCGGCACCGGGGAGCTGTTTTTT
cdr3_aa: CASSLDGRPGTGELFF

v_call: TRBV11-1
j_call: TRBJ1-1
d_call: .
clone_size: .
cdr3_nt: TGTGCCAGCAGCTTCCTCGCGGGACCTGCCAGTGAAGCTTTCTTT
cdr3_aa: CASSFLAGPASEAFF

v_call: TRBV9
j_call: TRBJ2-3
d_call: .
clone_size: .
cdr3_nt: TGTGCCAGCAGCGTTGGGGGAACAGATACGCAGTATTTT
cdr3_aa: CASSVGGTDTQYF

v_call: TRBV10-3
j_call: TRBJ2-7
d_call: TRBD2
clone_size: .
cdr3_nt: TGTGCCATCACCGACCCCAGAGCGGGAGGGACCTACGAGCAGTACTTC
cdr3_aa: CAITDPRAGGTYEQYF

v_call: TRBV7-9
j_call: TRBJ2-1
d_call: .
clone_size: once
cdr3_nt: TGTGCCAGCAGCTCCGGGACTTTGAATGAGCAGTTCTTC
cdr3_aa: CASSSGTLNEQFF

v_call: TRBV11-2
j_call: TRBJ1-1
d_call: .
clone_size: .
cdr3_nt: TGTGCCAGCAGCTTAGACTTTGACGCTGAAGCTTTCTTT
cdr3_aa: CASSLDFDAEAFF

v_call: TRBV7-9
j_call: TRBJ2-7
d_call: .
clone_size: many
cdr3_nt: TGTGCCAGCAGCTTACAGAGGACTTCCTTCTACGAGCAGTACTTC
cdr3_aa: CASSLQRTSFYEQYF

v_call: TRBV10-3
j_call: TRBJ2-7
d_call: .
clone_size: .
cdr3_nt: TGTGCCATCAGTGCGCGCTCCTACGAGCAGTACTTC
cdr3_aa: CAISARSYEQYF